Included here is one T cell receptor (beta chain) sequence, with context. Its antigen is not identified. TCR beta libraries were made by quantitative 5'-RACE with molecular barcodes. TCRdb used MiXCR to reprocess the 5' RACE reads, holding one entry per CDR3 protein. The sample shows roughly 670,000 distinct CDR3 sequences, 15% to 20% of them seen only once. These data belong to a study of CD8 T cells in ankylosing spondylitis. Broader study findings: Reactive arthritis synovial fluid and blood were previously reported to contain some motif variants. Disease-linked clones proved CD8+ and comparatively uncommon in peripheral blood. A TCR beta motif of seven or eight highly homologous variants appeared characteristic of ankylosing spondylitis blood.

V shed 3 bases and J shed 3 bases, with 15 bases lying between them. The CDR3 totals 15 residues. The germline CDR1 and CDR2 sequences are SGHAT and FQNNGV. This chain joins TRBV11-2 and TRBJ2-7; TRBD1 or TRBD2 may be the D gene (5 bases each). The receptor's source is a male donor with ankylosing spondylitis. Material for sequencing was blood, either unsorted or a sorted T cell fraction (not recorded which). The CDR3 DNA reads as TGTGCCAGCAGCTTCACGGCCGGGACGGACTACGAGCAGTACTTC. Translation gives CASSFTAGTDYEQYF.